This T cell receptor (beta chain) was obtained from a study of blood T cell repertoires in COVID-19. Clones were read by immunoSEQ multiplex PCR, and TCRdb kept only the in-frame ones, dropping some. The data contain 200,000 or so clones, about 88% of them singletons. The length of the CDR3 is 14 residues. V was shortened by 2 bases and J by 6 bases, with 13 bases between the two germline ends. The germline CDR1 and CDR2 sequences are LGHNA and YNFKEQ. Material for sequencing was peripheral blood. This chain connects TRBV4-2 to TRBJ1-1, with D possibly matching TRBD1 (6 bases). This receptor was taken from a man aged 70-80 years with acute or convalescent COVID-19. The CDR3 spells CASSQNTGFPEAFF. The CDR3 nucleotides read TGTGCCAGCAGCCAAAATACAGGGTTCCCTGAAGCTTTCTTT.